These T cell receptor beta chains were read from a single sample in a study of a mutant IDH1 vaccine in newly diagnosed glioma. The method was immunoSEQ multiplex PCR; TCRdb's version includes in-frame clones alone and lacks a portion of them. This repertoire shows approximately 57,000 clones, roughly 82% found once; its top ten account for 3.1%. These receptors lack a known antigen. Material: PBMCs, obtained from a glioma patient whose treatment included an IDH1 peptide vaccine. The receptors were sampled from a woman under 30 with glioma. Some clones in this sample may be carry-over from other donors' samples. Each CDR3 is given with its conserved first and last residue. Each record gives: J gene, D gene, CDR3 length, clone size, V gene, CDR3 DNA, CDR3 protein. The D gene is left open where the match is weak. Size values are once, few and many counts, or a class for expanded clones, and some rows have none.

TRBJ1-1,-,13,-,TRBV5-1,TGCGCCAGCAGCAGGCCTCAGGGTACTGAAGCTTTCTTT,CASSRPQGTEAFF
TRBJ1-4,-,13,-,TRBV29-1,TGCGGGGGGGGAGGGAGAGCTAATGAAAAACTGTTTTTT,CGGGGRANEKLFF
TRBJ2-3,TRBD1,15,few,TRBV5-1,TGCGCCAGCAGCTGGCAGACAGGGACCACAGATACGCAGTATTTT,CASSWQTGTTDTQYF
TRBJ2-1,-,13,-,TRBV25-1,TGTGCCCGCGCCTTAGTCGGTTCCAATGAGCAGTTCTTC,CARALVGSNEQFF
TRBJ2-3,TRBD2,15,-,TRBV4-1,TGCGCCAGCAGCCCAATAGCGGGAGACACAGATACGCAGTATTTT,CASSPIAGDTDTQYF
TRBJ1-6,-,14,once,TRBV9,TGTGCCAGCAGCGTAGGAAGGGAGAAGTCACCCCTCCACTTT,CASSVGREKSPLHF
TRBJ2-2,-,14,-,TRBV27,TGTGCCAGCAGATGGTGGGACCCCACCGGGGAGCTGTTTTTT,CASRWWDPTGELFF
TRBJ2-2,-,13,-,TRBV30,TGTGCCTTCAGATGGTGGGGCCCCGGGGAGCTGTTTTTT,CAFRWWGPGELFF
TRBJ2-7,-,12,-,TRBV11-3,TGTGCCAGCAGCTTAGGCAGCTACGAGCAGTACTTC,CASSLGSYEQYF
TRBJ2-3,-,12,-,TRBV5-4,TGTGCCAGCAGAGGGGGCACAGATACGCAGTATTTT,CASRGGTDTQYF
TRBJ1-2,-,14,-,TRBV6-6,TGTGCCAGCAGTGCCCTGGGGGTAAACTATGGCTACACCTTC,CASSALGVNYGYTF
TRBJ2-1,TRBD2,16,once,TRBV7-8,TGTGCCAGCAGCTTAGCCCTAGCGGCCCGACACAATGAGCAGTTCTTC,CASSLALAARHNEQFF
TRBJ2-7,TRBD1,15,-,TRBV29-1,TGCAGCGTTGAAGCATTAGGGGACAGCACCTACGAGCAGTACTTC,CSVEALGDSTYEQYF
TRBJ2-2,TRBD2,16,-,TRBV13,TGTGCCAGCAGCCTCGGGGGAGCGGGAGCCCCCGGGGAGCTGTTTTTT,CASSLGGAGAPGELFF
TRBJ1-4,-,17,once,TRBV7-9,TGTGCCAGCAGCTTAGCCCAGGACCTAGGGGGTGGTGAAAAACTGTTTTTT,CASSLAQDLGGGEKLFF
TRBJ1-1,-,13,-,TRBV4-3,TGCGCCAGCAGCCAAGTAAGGGGTCTTGAAGCTTTCTTT,CASSQVRGLEAFF
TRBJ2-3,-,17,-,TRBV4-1,TGCGCCAGCAGCCGCACCTGGGGCGAGCCTAGCACAGATACGCAGTATTTT,CASSRTWGEPSTDTQYF
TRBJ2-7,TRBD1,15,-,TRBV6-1,TGTGCCAGCAGTGAAGCCTGGGACAGAACCTACGAGCAGTACTTC,CASSEAWDRTYEQYF
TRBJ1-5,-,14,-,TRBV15,TGTGCCACCAGCAGAGAACTAAGCAATCAGCCCCAGCATTTT,CATSRELSNQPQHF
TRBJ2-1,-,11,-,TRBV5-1,TGCGCCAGCAGCTTTGCGGAGGAGCAGTTCTTC,CASSFAEEQFF
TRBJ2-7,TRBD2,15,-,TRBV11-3,TGTGCCAGCAGCCTCCAGGCGGGGGAGACCTACGAGCAGTACTTC,CASSLQAGETYEQYF
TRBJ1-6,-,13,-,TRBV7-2,TGTGCCAGCACCCTCGGCAGCAATTCACCCCTCCACTTT,CASTLGSNSPLHF
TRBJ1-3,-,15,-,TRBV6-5,TGTGCCAGCAGTTTTCGGGGTCCAGCTGGAAACACCATATATTTT,CASSFRGPAGNTIYF
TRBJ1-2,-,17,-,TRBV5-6,TGTGCCAGCAGCCCGGCCTGGGACACTCTTAGGGACTATGGCTACACCTTC,CASSPAWDTLRDYGYTF
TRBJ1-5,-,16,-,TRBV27,TGTGCCAGCAGTTTATTTTTCGGTGAGGGCAATCAGCCCCAGCATTTT,CASSLFFGEGNQPQHF
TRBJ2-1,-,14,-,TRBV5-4,TGTGCCAGCAGCTTTGGAGGGGCAGGGGAGAAGCAGTTCTTC,CASSFGGAGEKQFF
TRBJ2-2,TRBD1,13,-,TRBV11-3,TGTGCCAGCAGGACAGGGGGCCACGGGGAGCTGTTTTTT,CASRTGGHGELFF
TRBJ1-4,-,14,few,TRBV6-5,TGTGCCAGCAGTTACACACAGGGAGGTGAAAAACTGTTTTTT,CASSYTQGGEKLFF
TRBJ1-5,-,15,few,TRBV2,TGTGCCAGCAGTGAACAGGGCTATAGCAATCAGCCCCAGCATTTT,CASSEQGYSNQPQHF
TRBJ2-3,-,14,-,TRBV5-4,TGTGCCAGCAGCTTCACAGGTAGCACAGATACGCAGTATTTT,CASSFTGSTDTQYF
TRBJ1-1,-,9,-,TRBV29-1,TGCAGCGCGGAGGGTAGGGCTTTCTTT,CSAEGRAFF
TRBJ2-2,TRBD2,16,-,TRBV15,TGTGCCACCAGCGATAGCGGGAGGGCCGATCACGGGGAGCTGTTTTTT,CATSDSGRADHGELFF
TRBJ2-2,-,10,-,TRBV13,TGTGCCAGGGAGTACGGGGAGCTGTTTTTT,CAREYGELFF
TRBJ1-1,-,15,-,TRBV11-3,TGTGCCAGCAGCCCACTAGGCGGGGGGGACACTGAAGCTTTCTTT,CASSPLGGGDTEAFF
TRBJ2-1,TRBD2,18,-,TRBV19,TGTGCCAGTAGTGCCCGGACTAGCGGGGGGGTCACCTACAATGAGCAGTTCTTC,CASSARTSGGVTYNEQFF
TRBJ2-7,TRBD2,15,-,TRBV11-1,TGTGCCAGCAGCTTAGCGCGGGGGGGGCCCTACGAGCAGTACTTC,CASSLARGGPYEQYF
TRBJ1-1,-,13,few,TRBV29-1,TGCAGCGTTTCAAGGGGGGGGGACACTGAAGCTTTCTTT,CSVSRGGDTEAFF
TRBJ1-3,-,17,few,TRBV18,TGTGCCAGCTCACCACTAGAGGTGAATTGGCCTGGAAACACCATATATTTT,CASSPLEVNWPGNTIYF
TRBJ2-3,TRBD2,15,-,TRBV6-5,TGTGCCAGCAGCGCTGGACTAGCGGGCACAGATACGCAGTATTTT,CASSAGLAGTDTQYF
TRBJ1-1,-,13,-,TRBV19,TGTGCCAGTAGTCTGACATGGGGCGCTGAAGCTTTCTTT,CASSLTWGAEAFF
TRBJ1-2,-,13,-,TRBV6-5,TGTGCCAGCAGTAGGACAGCGAGCTATGGCTACACCTTC,CASSRTASYGYTF
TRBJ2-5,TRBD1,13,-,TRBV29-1,TGCAGCGTGGGGGACAGGAGCCAAGAGACCCAGTACTTC,CSVGDRSQETQYF
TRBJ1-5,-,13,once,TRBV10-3,TGTGCCATCCGGGACGGACCCAATCAGCCCCAGCATTTT,CAIRDGPNQPQHF
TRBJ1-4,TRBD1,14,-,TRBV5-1,TGCGCCAGCAGAACGGGACAGGAGAATGAAAAACTGTTTTTT,CASRTGQENEKLFF
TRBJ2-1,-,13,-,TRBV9,TGTGCCAGCAGCATAGGGACACCTAATGAGCAGTTCTTC,CASSIGTPNEQFF
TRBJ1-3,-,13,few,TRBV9,TGTGCCAGCAGCGTGGGGACTGGAAACACCATATATTTT,CASSVGTGNTIYF
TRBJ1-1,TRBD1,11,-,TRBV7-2,TGTGCCAGCAGCGCCAGGGGGCCTGCTTTCTTT,CASSARGPAFF
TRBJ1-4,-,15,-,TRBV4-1,TGCGCCAGCAGCCAAGTCCAATCTACCAGGGAAAAACTGTTTTTT,CASSQVQSTREKLFF
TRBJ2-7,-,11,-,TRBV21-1,TGTGCCACCGGGAGGGGCGGCGAGCAGTACTTC,CATGRGGEQYF
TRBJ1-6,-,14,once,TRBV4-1,TGCGCCAGCAGCCAAGTAGGGGTTAATTCACCCCTCCACTTT,CASSQVGVNSPLHF
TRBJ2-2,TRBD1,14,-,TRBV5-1,TGCGCCAGCAGTTCACCAGGGGGCGCCGGGGAGCTGTTTTTT,CASSSPGGAGELFF
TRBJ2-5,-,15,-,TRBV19,TGTGCCAGTAGTATAGGGGGGACTGTACAAGAGACCCAGTACTTC,CASSIGGTVQETQYF
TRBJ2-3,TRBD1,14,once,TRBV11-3,TGTGCCAGCAGCCCAACAGGGGGACCAGATACGCAGTATTTT,CASSPTGGPDTQYF
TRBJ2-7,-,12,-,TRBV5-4,TGTGCCAGCAGCTTGCCGGGAGACGAGCAGTACTTC,CASSLPGDEQYF
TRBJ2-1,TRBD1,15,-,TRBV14,TGTGCCAGCAGGCAACAGGGGACCTCCTACAATGAGCAGTTCTTC,CASRQQGTSYNEQFF